This is a list of T cell receptor beta chains from one sample in a study of T cell responses to AZD1222 COVID-19 vaccine. Only in-frame clones appear in the TCRdb table, and some are missing; sequencing was by immunoSEQ multiplex PCR. The sample gives 95,000 to 100,000 clones, just over 90% of which show up once; about 1.5% is in the top ten. The source was peripheral blood, collected on day 0 of AZD1222 vaccination. Receptor source: an adult in good health. Both conserved end residues are part of each CDR3. The order of the fields is J gene, clone size, D gene, V gene, CDR3 DNA, CDR3 protein. The D gene is left open where the match is weak. The size field is filled for only some rows; it gives once, few, many or a size class.

J: TRBJ1-4; size: NA; D: NA; V: TRBV6-5; DNA: TGTGCCAGCAGTTACAGTTATGCAACTAATGAAAAACTGTTTTTT; CDR3: CASSYSYATNEKLFF
J: TRBJ2-1; size: NA; D: NA; V: TRBV6-6; DNA: TGTGCCAGCAGCCTGGGGGGTACCAACAATGAGCAGTTCTTC; CDR3: CASSLGGTNNEQFF
J: TRBJ1-1; size: once; D: NA; V: TRBV6-5; DNA: TGTGCCAGCAGTTACTCGAATAGTGGGACTGAAGCTTTCTTT; CDR3: CASSYSNSGTEAFF
J: TRBJ1-2; size: NA; D: NA; V: TRBV19; DNA: TGTGCCAGTAGTATATCCCAGGGGACGAGGAGCTACACCTTC; CDR3: CASSISQGTRSYTF
J: TRBJ1-2; size: NA; D: TRBD1; V: TRBV9; DNA: TGTGCCAGCAGCGTAGACTTACAGGGGGCGTACTATGGCTACACCTTC; CDR3: CASSVDLQGAYYGYTF
J: TRBJ2-7; size: NA; D: NA; V: TRBV28; DNA: TGTGCCAGCAGTTTAGGGCGGTACTCCTACGAGCAGTACTTC; CDR3: CASSLGRYSYEQYF
J: TRBJ2-7; size: NA; D: TRBD1; V: TRBV5-6; DNA: TGTGCCAGCAGCTACGGACAGGGAGTTAGTCTGTACGAGCAGTACTTC; CDR3: CASSYGQGVSLYEQYF
J: TRBJ1-1; size: once; D: TRBD1; V: TRBV19; DNA: TGTGCCAGTACCGGGACAGGGACGAACACTGAAGCTTTCTTT; CDR3: CASTGTGTNTEAFF
J: TRBJ1-2; size: NA; D: NA; V: TRBV5-1; DNA: TGCGCCAGCAGCTTGGATGCGGGGAGGGGAGGAGGCTACACCTTC; CDR3: CASSLDAGRGGGYTF
J: TRBJ2-5; size: NA; D: TRBD1; V: TRBV3-1/TRBV3-2; DNA: TGTGCCAGCAGCCAAGGACAGGGGGAATCACAAGAGACCCAGTACTTC; CDR3: CASSQGQGESQETQYF
J: TRBJ1-1; size: NA; D: NA; V: TRBV11-1; DNA: TGTGCCAGCAGCTTCTCCCAGCGATCTACAATTGAAGCTTTCTTT; CDR3: CASSFSQRSTIEAFF
J: TRBJ1-2; size: NA; D: NA; V: TRBV9; DNA: TGTGCCAGCAGGAGAGAGAGCTATGGCTACACCTTC; CDR3: CASRRESYGYTF
J: TRBJ1-5; size: NA; D: NA; V: TRBV4-1; DNA: TGCGCCAGCAGCCAAGGAGCGGCGAGCAATCAGCCCCAGCATTTT; CDR3: CASSQGAASNQPQHF
J: TRBJ2-1; size: NA; D: NA; V: TRBV6-6; DNA: TGTGCCAGCGGAGACAAGTGGTATGAGCAGTTCTTC; CDR3: CASGDKWYEQFF
J: TRBJ2-2; size: NA; D: TRBD1; V: TRBV25-1; DNA: TGTGCCAGCAGCCCGACAGGGCTCCGTGTCGGGGAGCTGTTTTTT; CDR3: CASSPTGLRVGELFF
J: TRBJ1-1; size: NA; D: NA; V: TRBV18; DNA: TGTGCCAGCTCACCGAGAGGGGGCACTGAAGCTTTCTTT; CDR3: CASSPRGGTEAFF
J: TRBJ1-1; size: NA; D: NA; V: TRBV6-5; DNA: TGTGCCAGCAGTTATGGGGGGGCGCGTGGGACTGAAGCTTTCTTT; CDR3: CASSYGGARGTEAFF
J: TRBJ2-1; size: once; D: NA; V: TRBV4-2; DNA: TGTGCCAGCAGCCAAGATCAAGGTAACTACAATGAGCAGTTCTTC; CDR3: CASSQDQGNYNEQFF
J: TRBJ1-2; size: NA; D: TRBD1; V: TRBV28; DNA: TGTGCCAGCAGTCTCCGGGACAGTCTAGGGGGCTACACCTTC; CDR3: CASSLRDSLGGYTF
J: TRBJ1-2; size: NA; D: NA; V: TRBV2; DNA: TGTGCCAGCACGATCAGGGTAACACTTGGCTACACCTTC; CDR3: CASTIRVTLGYTF
J: TRBJ2-7; size: NA; D: NA; V: TRBV5-1; DNA: TGCGCCAGCAGCTTGCGACAGGGACTCGGAGTTGAGCAGTACTTC; CDR3: CASSLRQGLGVEQYF
J: TRBJ2-1; size: NA; D: TRBD1; V: TRBV27; DNA: TGTGCCAGCAGTTTAGGACAGGGCTCCTACAATGAGCAGTTCTTC; CDR3: CASSLGQGSYNEQFF
J: TRBJ2-2; size: NA; D: NA; V: TRBV10-1; DNA: TGCGCCAGCAGGAGGGATTCTGGCGGGGAGCTGTTTTTT; CDR3: CASRRDSGGELFF
J: TRBJ1-3; size: NA; D: NA; V: TRBV5-1; DNA: TGCGCCAGCAGCCCCATTGGGACGGTCGGAAACACCATATATTTT; CDR3: CASSPIGTVGNTIYF
J: TRBJ1-2; size: NA; D: NA; V: TRBV28; DNA: TGTGCCACCTCAGAGGTTGGGATTGACTATGGCTACACCTTC; CDR3: CATSEVGIDYGYTF
J: TRBJ2-7; size: once; D: TRBD1; V: TRBV10-3; DNA: TGTGCCATCAGGACCGGGACAGGGCTGGCCGAGCAGTACTTC; CDR3: CAIRTGTGLAEQYF
J: TRBJ1-1; size: NA; D: NA; V: TRBV13; DNA: TGTGCCAGCAGCTCGAACACTGAAGCTTTCTTT; CDR3: CASSSNTEAFF
J: TRBJ2-7; size: NA; D: NA; V: TRBV5-5; DNA: TGTGCCAGCAGCCCTGGGGGACCTTCCTACGAGCAGTACTTC; CDR3: CASSPGGPSYEQYF
J: TRBJ1-1; size: NA; D: NA; V: TRBV5-6; DNA: TGTGCCAGCAGCTTTCCGGACGGAAACACTGAAGCTTTCTTT; CDR3: CASSFPDGNTEAFF
J: TRBJ1-2; size: NA; D: NA; V: TRBV28; DNA: TGTGCCAGCAGTTCTCCAGGGAGCTATGGCTACACCTTC; CDR3: CASSSPGSYGYTF
J: TRBJ1-2; size: NA; D: NA; V: TRBV29-1; DNA: TGCAGCACCCGGGATCCAGGTTCTGGCTACACCTTC; CDR3: CSTRDPGSGYTF
J: TRBJ2-7; size: NA; D: NA; V: TRBV5-1; DNA: TGCGCCAGCACCCAAAACGGAAATATCCACGAGCAGTACTTC; CDR3: CASTQNGNIHEQYF
J: TRBJ2-5; size: NA; D: NA; V: TRBV13; DNA: TGTGCCAGCAGCCCTGGGACACAACAAGAGACCCAGTACTTC; CDR3: CASSPGTQQETQYF
J: TRBJ1-1; size: NA; D: TRBD1; V: TRBV11-1; DNA: TGTGCCAGCAGCTTCACCGGGACAGGGGGCTCTGAAGCTTTCTTT; CDR3: CASSFTGTGGSEAFF
J: TRBJ1-5; size: NA; D: NA; V: TRBV10-3; DNA: TGTGCCATTCACAGGGATATCAATCAGCCCCAGCATTTT; CDR3: CAIHRDINQPQHF
J: TRBJ1-1; size: once; D: NA; V: TRBV7-9; DNA: TGTGCCAGCAGCTTAGGGTCATCCGGGACAAAGAACACTGAAGCTTTCTTT; CDR3: CASSLGSSGTKNTEAFF
J: TRBJ2-1; size: NA; D: NA; V: TRBV7-9; DNA: TGTGCCAGCAGGGGTTGGACCATGGCCAATGAGCAGTTCTTC; CDR3: CASRGWTMANEQFF
J: TRBJ2-7; size: NA; D: TRBD1; V: TRBV30; DNA: TGTGCCTGGAGTGTAAGGGGGACAGGGTCGTATTCCTCCTACGAGCAGTACTTC; CDR3: CAWSVRGTGSYSSYEQYF
J: TRBJ2-1; size: NA; D: NA; V: TRBV7-8; DNA: TGTGCCAGCAGCTTAGGCGGGACAGCCTACAATGAGCAGTTCTTC; CDR3: CASSLGGTAYNEQFF
J: TRBJ2-1; size: NA; D: TRBD1; V: TRBV7-8; DNA: TGTGCCAGCAGCTTTGGGACAGGGTTATTGAATGAGCAGTTCTTC; CDR3: CASSFGTGLLNEQFF
J: TRBJ1-5; size: NA; D: NA; V: TRBV28; DNA: TGTGCCGGAGGATCAGTCGGGCAGCCCCAGCATTTT; CDR3: CAGGSVGQPQHF
J: TRBJ2-3; size: NA; D: TRBD2; V: TRBV11-2; DNA: TGTGCCAGCAGCTTCAGCGGGGCTGCGCAGTATTTT; CDR3: CASSFSGAAQYF
J: TRBJ2-7; size: NA; D: NA; V: TRBV4-1; DNA: TGCGCCAGCAGCCCCACCGGGACCTTTTACGAGCAGTACTTC; CDR3: CASSPTGTFYEQYF
J: TRBJ1-1; size: NA; D: TRBD1; V: TRBV13; DNA: TGTGCCAGCAGCTTGGGACAGGGCACTGAAGCTTTCTTT; CDR3: CASSLGQGTEAFF
J: TRBJ2-2; size: once; D: NA; V: TRBV12-3/TRBV12-4; DNA: TGTGCCAGCCACCTTGGCAGGACCGGGGAGCTGTTTTTT; CDR3: CASHLGRTGELFF
J: TRBJ1-2; size: NA; D: TRBD1; V: TRBV2; DNA: TGTGCCAGTGGACAGGGATTAGTTTATGGCTACACCTTC; CDR3: CASGQGLVYGYTF
J: TRBJ1-4; size: NA; D: TRBD1; V: TRBV7-2; DNA: TGTGCCAGCAGCTTATCGACAGGGACTGAAAAACTGTTTTTT; CDR3: CASSLSTGTEKLFF
J: TRBJ1-5; size: NA; D: NA; V: TRBV4-1; DNA: TGCGCCAGCAGCCAAGATCGAGGGCAAAGAAGCAATCAGCCCCAGCATTTT; CDR3: CASSQDRGQRSNQPQHF
J: TRBJ1-1; size: NA; D: NA; V: TRBV19; DNA: TGTGCCAGTATGGCCAGATCGAACACTGAAGCTTTCTTT; CDR3: CASMARSNTEAFF
J: TRBJ1-2; size: NA; D: TRBD1; V: TRBV28; DNA: TGTGCCAGCAGTGGGACAGGGAAGGGCCATGATGGCTACACCTTC; CDR3: CASSGTGKGHDGYTF
J: TRBJ2-5; size: NA; D: TRBD1; V: TRBV3-1/TRBV3-2; DNA: TGTGCCAGCAGCCAACAGGACAGGGGGTCGGAGACCCAGTACTTC; CDR3: CASSQQDRGSETQYF
J: TRBJ1-6; size: NA; D: TRBD1; V: TRBV7-8; DNA: TGTGCCAGCAACTTACAGGGGGGGAGGAATAATTCACCCCTCCACTTT; CDR3: CASNLQGGRNNSPLHF
J: TRBJ1-4; size: NA; D: TRBD1; V: TRBV27; DNA: TGTGCCAGCAGTTTATTGTGGGACAGTGAAAAACTGTTTTTT; CDR3: CASSLLWDSEKLFF
J: TRBJ2-2; size: NA; D: NA; V: TRBV5-1; DNA: TGCGCCAGCAGCTCAGGACTGGCGAACACCGGGGAGCTGTTTTTT; CDR3: CASSSGLANTGELFF
J: TRBJ1-1; size: NA; D: NA; V: TRBV4-2; DNA: TGTGCCAGCAGCCAAGATCCCGCCTACTCCGGGGAAGCTTTCTTT; CDR3: CASSQDPAYSGEAFF
J: TRBJ2-3; size: NA; D: NA; V: TRBV7-3; DNA: TGTGCCAGCAGCCTTTCGACACTCACAGATACGCAGTATTTT; CDR3: CASSLSTLTDTQYF
J: TRBJ1-6; size: NA; D: NA; V: TRBV3-1/TRBV3-2; DNA: TGTGCCAGCAGCCAAGGCGCAGGCCGCACCCTCCACTTT; CDR3: CASSQGAGRTLHF
J: TRBJ2-5; size: NA; D: TRBD1; V: TRBV14; DNA: TGTGCCAGCAGCCCGTGGACAGGGGTCAGGGAGACCCAGTACTTC; CDR3: CASSPWTGVRETQYF
J: TRBJ1-2; size: NA; D: NA; V: TRBV7-2; DNA: TGTGCCAGCAGACAGGGAGCCAACTATGGCTACACCTTC; CDR3: CASRQGANYGYTF